This T cell receptor (beta chain) is from a study of human T cells and chemical hapten exposure. The ends were cut back, 5 bases at V and 8 bases at J, with 15 bases in the middle. Germline CDR1 reads SGHTA; CDR2 reads FQGNSA. The CDR3 length is 14 residues. Time point defined: patch test 1, 2 weeks after DPC sensitization. Regarding treatment: therapeutic diphenylcyclopropenone sensitization with weekly scalp DPC. This clonotype was found a few times. One entry per CDR3 protein results from TCRdb running MiXCR on the RACE reads. The sample yields more than 150,000 distinct CDR3 sequences, around 15% seen once.

The chain links TRBV7-2 to TRBJ1-4; D ambiguous. The sequencing here drew on whole blood, taken in connection with sensitization to the hapten diphenylcyclopropenone (DPC). The TCR sequence derives from a woman in her twenties or thirties with alopecia areata. Some clones in this sample may be carry-over from other donors' samples. DNA for the CDR3: TGTGCCAGCAGCGAGGGAGGAGGTGGCGAAAAACTGTTTTTT. Protein sequence: CASSEGGGGEKLFF.